The 23 T cell receptor beta chains reported below all come from one sample, sequenced in a study of sequential checkpoint blockade in melanoma. Data came from immunoSEQ multiplex PCR; TCRdb stores just in-frame clones and leaves some out. The sample shows tens of thousands of clones, approximately 84% of them seen only once. The treatment here: randomized to nivolumab then ipilimumab (arm A) or the reverse (arm B). Material: CD8+ T cells sorted from blood (inferred from file names), obtained from a patient given nivolumab and ipilimumab in sequence. Receptors originate from a human donor with melanoma.

CDR3 sequence reads: CASSYGRGNEQYF. The CDR3 DNA sequence: TGTGCCAGCAGTTACGGCAGGGGAAACGAGCAGTACTTC. The rearrangement links TRBV6-5 to TRBJ2-5, with TRBD1 as a possible D gene (6 bases). The assigned J gene may be wrong: the sequence end matches TRBJ2-7 better. Looked up from germline, CDR1 is MNHEY and CDR2 is SVGAGI. The CDR3 extends over 13 amino acids.

The chain carries TRBV6-1 and TRBJ1-2; 8 bases line up with TRBD1. This CDR3 is 17 amino acids long. With 3 bases clipped from V and 3 bases from J, the junction kept 12 bases outside the gene matches. Germline V gene lookup returns CDR1 MNHNS and CDR2 SASEGT. CDR3 protein: CASSEVGGTGIYYGYTF. The CDR3 DNA sequence: TGTGCCAGCAGTGAGGTTGGCGGGACAGGTATCTACTATGGCTACACCTTC.

This clone has just one count. This chain joins TRBV6-5 and TRBJ1-1, with D possibly matching TRBD1 (5 bases). The CDR3 is 16 residues long. Germline V gives CDR1 MNHEY, CDR2 SVGAGI. V was shortened by 2 bases and J by 2 bases, with 15 bases between the two germline ends. CDR3 in amino acids: CASSYGLQETNTEAFF. CDR3 in DNA: TGTGCCAGCAGTTACGGATTACAGGAAACAAACACTGAAGCTTTCTTT.

This chain links TRBV6-6 with TRBJ1-4; D gene unclear. This CDR3 contains 14 residues. Trimming stripped 0 bases from V and 8 bases from J, with 10 bases between. CDR1 MNHNY and CDR2 SVGAGI come from the germline V gene (reference sequence). CDR3 amino acids: CASSYSGVSEKLFF. The CDR3 DNA is TGTGCCAGCAGTTACTCCGGGGTCTCGGAAAAACTGTTTTTT.

The chain uses TRBV19 and TRBJ2-3; TRBD2 matches 7 bases. The CDR3 length is 14 residues. The germline gives CDR1 LNHDA, CDR2 SQIVND (reference sequence). Trimming removed 7 bases from V and 0 bases from J; junction bases left unmatched: 4. The CDR3 loop is CASTLAGSTDTQYF. The CDR3 DNA follows: TGTGCCAGTACTTTAGCGGGTAGCACAGATACGCAGTATTTT.

The CDR3 bases are TGTGCCAGTAGTATTCGACAGGGTTGGCCTGAAGCTTTCTTT. It specifies CASSIRQGWPEAFF. The chain has TRBV19 and TRBJ1-1; 7 bases are shared with TRBD1. Unmatched junction bases numbered 7, after V lost 3 bases and J lost 6 bases. The CDR3 has 14 amino acids. Germline V gene lookup returns CDR1 LNHDA and CDR2 SQIVND (reference sequence).

V is TRBV11-2 and J is TRBJ2-2; no clear D. The CDR3 covers 15 residues. CDR1 and CDR2 (germline): SGHAT, FQNNGV. V lost 6 bases, J lost 0 bases, and 11 bases lay in between. The CDR3 nucleotides read TGTGCCAGCAGTTCAGGAAACCCGAACACCGGGGAGCTGTTTTTT. Translation gives CASSSGNPNTGELFF.

This sequence joins TRBV5-6 and TRBJ2-2; perhaps TRBD2 as D (6 bases). V was shortened by 0 bases and J by 3 bases, with 9 bases between the two germline ends. The CDR3 has 15 residues. Germline CDR1 reads SGHDT; CDR2 reads YYEEEE. CDR3 bases: TGTGCCAGCAGCTTGGCCGGGACTCACACCGGGGAGCTGTTTTTT. Its translation: CASSLAGTHTGELFF.

On this clone: One end of the junction does not line up with germline, which may come from a read error. CDR3: CSFEAGGFNEQFF. The CDR3, as DNA: TGCAGCTTTGAGGCCGGAGGATTCAATGAGCAGTTCTTC. The chain employs TRBV29-1 and TRBJ2-1; the D gene is possibly TRBD2 (5 bases). The CDR3 sequence is 13 residues long. The germline V gene encodes CDR1 SQVTM and CDR2 ANQGSEA.

In this sample, this clone turned up once. The V gene is TRBV28, the J gene TRBJ2-1, with 16 nucleotides matching TRBD2. Germline CDR1 MDHEN, CDR2 SYDVKM. The CDR3 covers 15 residues. The J segment lost 10 bases and the V segment lost 0 bases, leaving 0 bases of the junction unmatched. The DNA for the CDR3 is TGTGCCAGCAGTTTATGGGGACTAGCGGGGGGGGAGCAGTTCTTC. Protein sequence: CASSLWGLAGGEQFF.

This rearrangement joins TRBV13 to TRBJ2-1; 9 positions agree with TRBD2. Trimming removed 1 base from V and 6 bases from J; junction bases left unmatched: 4. CDR1 PRHDT and CDR2 FYEKMQ come from the germline V gene (reference sequence). CDR3 size: 15 residues. The CDR3 protein is CASSLVGSGSNEQFF. The DNA of the CDR3 is TGTGCCAGCAGCTTAGTAGGTAGCGGGAGCAATGAGCAGTTCTTC.

V and J are TRBV7-8 and TRBJ1-6; perhaps TRBD1 as D (5 bases). The CDR3 is 16 amino acids. The V gene's germline CDR1 is SGHVS and CDR2 FQNEAQ. V was shortened by 5 bases and J by 0 bases, with 11 bases between the two germline ends. CDR3 amino acids: CASSGGGTSYNSPLHF. In DNA form, the CDR3 reads TGTGCCAGCAGCGGGGGGGGAACCTCCTATAATTCACCCCTCCACTTT.

The chain carries TRBV7-8 and TRBJ2-3; TRBD1 is a possible D gene (6 bases). CDR1 and CDR2 from the germline V gene are SGHVS and FQNEAQ. CDR3 size: 14 residues. The V end was cut by 0 bases, the J end by 2 bases, with 6 bases between. The CDR3, as DNA: TGTGCCAGCAGCTTAGCGGGGGCCACAGATACGCAGTATTTT. It encodes CASSLAGATDTQYF.

V and J are TRBV28 and TRBJ2-5, with 7 bases lining up with TRBD2. The CDR3 contains 15 residues. Losses at the gene ends were 5 bases for V and 4 bases for J; bases not matched to a gene: 10. Germline V lookup: CDR1 MDHEN, CDR2 SYDVKM. In nucleotides, the CDR3 is TGTGCCAGCAGTGCGTTAGGGGAGGGCCCAGAGACCCAGTACTTC. Its translation is CASSALGEGPETQYF. The full variable domain, its missing parts supplied by reference TRBV28 and TRBJ2-5, is DVKVTQSSRYLVKRTGEKVFLECVQDMDHENMFWYRQDPGLGLRLIYFSYDVKMKEKGDIPEGYSVSREKKERFSLILESASTNQTSMYLCASSALGEGPETQYFGPGTRLLVL.

This sequence joins TRBV2 and TRBJ2-1; 7 bases fit TRBD1. Germline V gives CDR1 SNHLY, CDR2 FYNNEI. Unmatched junction bases numbered 23, after V lost 6 bases and J lost 0 bases. The CDR3 contains 21 residues. The CDR3 loop is CASSLSRTGGLTLSSYNEQFF. DNA of the CDR3: TGTGCCAGCAGCCTAAGCAGGACAGGCGGGCTTACACTTAGCTCCTACAATGAGCAGTTCTTC.

In DNA form, the CDR3 reads TGTGCCAGCAGCGACTTCAAGAGGGATGGCTACACCTTC. Translation: CASSDFKRDGYTF. J is TRBJ1-2 and V is TRBV11-2; D not resolved. Trimming stripped 5 bases from V and 6 bases from J, with 13 bases between. Germline assignment: CDR1 SGHAT and CDR2 FQNNGV. CDR3 length: 13 residues.

The rearrangement joins TRBV27 to TRBJ1-2; TRBD1 might be the D (5 bases). Trimming took 0 bases from V and 8 from J, leaving 13 bases between them. Germline-derived CDR1 and CDR2 are MNHEY and SMNVEV (reference sequence). This CDR3 region has 14 residues. Here the CDR3 reads CASSLSPQGLGYTF. The CDR3 bases are TGTGCCAGCAGTTTATCGCCCCAGGGATTAGGCTACACCTTC.

This chain joins TRBV6-6 and TRBJ1-1; D possibly corresponds to TRBD1 (5 bases). Per germline, CDR1 MNHNY and CDR2 SVGAGI (reference sequence). The CDR3 contains 15 residues. V dropped 2 bases and J dropped 0 bases, with 10 bases sitting between them. CDR3 protein: CASSYGEGLNTEAFF. CDR3 sequence (DNA): TGTGCCAGCAGTTACGGGGAGGGACTGAACACTGAAGCTTTCTTT.

The gene calls are TRBV19 and TRBJ2-7; TRBD1 is a possible D gene (6 bases). Trimming took 6 bases from V and 5 from J, leaving 20 bases between them. Per the germline V gene, CDR1 is LNHDA and CDR2 is SQIVND (reference sequence). The CDR3 runs 15 residues. CDR3 DNA: TGTGCCAGTAGCTGGGGGCCTATCCCTATCAACGAGCAGTACTTC. As protein: CASSWGPIPINEQYF.

This clone has just one count. The CDR3, as DNA: TGTGCCAGCAGCTCTACCCAACTAGCGAATACGCAGTATTTT. Translation: CASSSTQLANTQYF. The gene calls are TRBV7-9 and TRBJ2-3, with 7 bases lining up with TRBD2. Germline values: CDR1 SEHNR, CDR2 FQNEAQ (reference sequence). The CDR3 has 14 residues. V gave up 4 bases and J gave up 7 bases; unmatched junction bases: 8. Looking up the rest from reference TRBV7-9 and TRBJ2-3 gives the full variable domain: DTGVSQNPRHKITKRGQNVTFRCDPISEHNRLYWYRQTLGQGPEFLTYFQNEAQLEKSRLLSDRFSAERPKGSFSTLEIQRTEQGDSAMYLCASSSTQLANTQYFGPGTRLTVL.

V usage is TRBV6-4 and J usage is TRBJ2-1; 11 bases agree with TRBD2. The CDR3 sequence is 14 residues long. After removal of 6 bases from V and 13 bases from J, the junction contained 11 bases not matched to a gene. Germline V gives CDR1 MRHNA, CDR2 SNTAGT. CDR3 nucleotides: TGTGCCAGCAGATCTAGCGGGAGGTTTTACGATCAGTTCTTC. Translation: CASRSSGRFYDQFF.

The chain uses TRBV4-1 and TRBJ2-1; 11 nucleotides line up with TRBD2. This CDR3 spans 18 amino acids. J lost 2 bases, V lost 0 bases, and 6 bases had no gene match. The germline V gene has CDR1 MGHRA and CDR2 YSYEKL. Here the CDR3 reads CASSQEPLAGGAYNEQFF. The CDR3 nucleotides are TGCGCCAGCAGCCAAGAACCCTTAGCGGGGGGGGCCTACAATGAGCAGTTCTTC.

The genes are TRBV5-1 and TRBJ1-1, with unresolved D. Germline V gives CDR1 SGHRS, CDR2 YFSETQ. V shed 0 bases and J shed 0 bases, with 15 bases lying between them. This CDR3 comprises 17 residues. CDR3 coding DNA: TGCGCCAGCAGCTTGGCTTCAATGATAGACATGAACACTGAAGCTTTCTTT. Translating gives CASSLASMIDMNTEAFF.